Below, 9 T cell receptor beta chains from the same sample are listed, as sequenced in a study of T cells in Graves' hyperthyroidism and ophthalmopathy (dated by TCRdb to the late 2010s). The library was built by means of multiplex PCR. TCRdb shows the sequencer as Illumina HiSeq 2000. TCR beta CDR3 regions were amplified from RNA transcripts. The first round of RT-PCR for the TCR CDR3 was performed with the HTBI primer set and the Qiagen OneStep RT-PCR kit. TCRdb took the public reads, trimmed them with fastp at Q25, ran MiXCR for clone calling and kept in-frame beta chains. All rows with the same CDR3 protein become a single entry with the most common DNA and genes. In all, the sample holds approximately 620,000 distinct CDR3 sequences, and more than 11% of those were seen once. The ten biggest clones cover approximately 5.7% of the sample. Material: blood. The source of these receptors is a woman in her 30s with Graves' hyperthyroidism that later progressed to Graves' ophthalmopathy.

This clonotype was detected ten times or more. V and J are TRBV6-2 or TRBV6-3 and TRBJ2-1; TRBD2 might be the D (6 bases). V was clipped by 2 bases and J by 7 bases, with 15 bases between them. There are 15 residues in the CDR3. Germline lookup yields CDR1 MNHEY and CDR2 SVGEGT. The CDR3 DNA is TGTGCCAGCAGTTACAGGGGCGGGGCCCTGAATGAGCAGTTCTTC. Translation: CASSYRGGALNEQFF.

This clonotype was seen at least ten times. The V call is TRBV28, the J call TRBJ2-7; tentatively, D is TRBD2 (5 bases). The CDR3 has 11 amino acids. Germline CDR1 MDHEN, CDR2 SYDVKM. Trimming pared 8 bases from V and 3 bases from J, leaving 8 bases between. CDR3 sequence (DNA): TGTGCCAGCGGGGAGCTCTACGAGCAGTACTTC. It specifies CASGELYEQYF.

V gene TRBV28 combines with J gene TRBJ2-3, with 7 bases fitting TRBD2. Germline values: CDR1 MDHEN, CDR2 SYDVKM. With 7 bases clipped from V and 6 bases from J, the junction kept 1 base outside the gene matches. The CDR3 is made up of 11 amino acids. The CDR3 is CASMRGDTQYF. The CDR3 DNA sequence: TGTGCCAGCATGCGGGGGGATACGCAGTATTTT.

Details on this clonotype: This may be a read error: a much more frequent sequence differs by one nucleotide. V usage is TRBV12-3 or TRBV12-4 and J usage is TRBJ2-1, with 11 bases matching TRBD2. J gave up 1 base and V 6 bases, and 8 bases lay outside the gene matches. The CDR3 is 17 amino acids. The CDR3 DNA is TGTGCCAGCAGCCCCACTAGCGGGAGAAGGTCCTACAATGAGCAGTTCTTC. This translates into CASSPTSGRRSYNEQFF.

This clonotype was counted at least ten times. The CDR3 DNA reads as TGTGCCTGGAGTATTAGGCAGACCCAGTACTTC. Translation: CAWSIRQTQYF. This rearrangement joins TRBV30 to TRBJ2-5; no firm D call. V lost 2 bases and J 6 bases, leaving 7 bases between the germline ends. Germline CDR1 is GTSNPN and CDR2 is SVGIG (reference sequence). The CDR3 is 11 amino acids.

A remark on this clonotype: A much larger clone is a single base away; this may be a read error. Since the CDR3 does not end with the conserved phenylalanine or tryptophan, this likely comes from a read error. The rearrangement uses TRBV5-1 and TRBJ1-1; possibly TRBD1 for D (6 bases). This CDR3 spans 14 amino acids. V dropped 8 bases and J dropped 1 base, with 15 bases sitting between them. Germline CDR1 SGHRS, CDR2 YFSETQ. As DNA, the CDR3 is TGCGCCAGTAAATTGACAGGCCAGAACACTGAAGCTTTCCTT. Protein sequence: CASKLTGQNTEAFL.

There are a few counts of this clonotype. The chain has TRBV5-1 and TRBJ1-4; D gene uncertain. Germline V lookup: CDR1 SGHRS, CDR2 YFSETQ. The CDR3 has 15 residues. Trimming shortened V by 0 bases and J by 7 bases, and 13 bases separated the two germline ends. This chain's CDR3 is CASSLAPGYGEKLFF. The CDR3 DNA reads as TGCGCCAGCAGCTTGGCCCCTGGATATGGTGAAAAACTGTTTTTT.

The CDR3 is CASIGREAQETQYF. The CDR3 DNA reads TGTGCCAGCATCGGACGGGAGGCCCAAGAGACCCAGTACTTC. The chain is built from TRBV3-1 and TRBJ2-5; 7 nucleotides align to TRBD2. Germline V gives CDR1 LGHDT, CDR2 YNNKEL (reference sequence). V shed 7 bases and J 1 base; nucleotides not matched to a gene: 6. There are 14 residues in the CDR3.

This clonotype appeared a few times. The genes are TRBV7-9 and TRBJ2-7, with 8 positions matching TRBD2. This CDR3 is 14 amino acids long. CDR1 and CDR2 (germline): SEHNR, FQNEAQ (reference sequence). Germline trimming cut 8 bases from V and 2 bases from J; bases unmatched to any gene: 8. The CDR3 DNA reads TGTGCCAGCGCCCGTAGCGGGACCACCTACGAGCAGTACTTC. Protein sequence: CASARSGTTYEQYF.